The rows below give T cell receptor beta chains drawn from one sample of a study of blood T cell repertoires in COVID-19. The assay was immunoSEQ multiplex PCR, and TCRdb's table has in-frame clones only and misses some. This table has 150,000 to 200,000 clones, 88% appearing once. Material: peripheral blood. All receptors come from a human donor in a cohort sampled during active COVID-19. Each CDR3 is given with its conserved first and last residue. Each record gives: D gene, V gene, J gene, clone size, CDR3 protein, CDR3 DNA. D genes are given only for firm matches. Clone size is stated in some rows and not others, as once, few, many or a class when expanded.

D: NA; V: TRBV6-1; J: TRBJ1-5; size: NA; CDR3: CASSEKPGGIGNQPQHF; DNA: TGTGCCAGCAGTGAGAAGCCCGGGGGAATTGGGAATCAGCCCCAGCATTTT
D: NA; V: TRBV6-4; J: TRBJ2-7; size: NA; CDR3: CASSDRGYEQYF; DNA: TGTGCCAGCAGTGACAGAGGATACGAGCAGTACTTC
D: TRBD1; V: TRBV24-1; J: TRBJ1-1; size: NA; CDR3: CATRGTALNTEAFF; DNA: TGTGCCACCAGAGGGACAGCCCTGAACACTGAAGCTTTCTTT
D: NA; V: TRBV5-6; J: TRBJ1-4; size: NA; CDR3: CASSLAGRAAEKLFF; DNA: TGTGCCAGCAGCTTGGCCGGCAGGGCGGCCGAAAAACTGTTTTTT
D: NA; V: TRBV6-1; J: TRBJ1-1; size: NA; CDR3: CASSEILRGGTAEAFF; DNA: TGTGCCAGCAGTGAAATTTTGAGGGGGGGAACCGCTGAAGCTTTCTTT
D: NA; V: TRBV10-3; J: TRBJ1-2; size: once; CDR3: CAINTQGYGYTF; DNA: TGTGCCATCAATACACAGGGCTATGGCTACACCTTC
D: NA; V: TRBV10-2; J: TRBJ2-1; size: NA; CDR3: CASSDNRANEQFF; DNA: TGCGCCAGCAGTGATAACAGGGCCAATGAGCAGTTCTTC
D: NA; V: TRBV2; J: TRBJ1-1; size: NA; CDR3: CASSEGMNTEAFF; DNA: TGTGCCAGCAGTGAAGGTATGAACACTGAAGCTTTCTTT
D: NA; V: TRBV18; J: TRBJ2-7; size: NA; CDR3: CASSADSSEQYF; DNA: TGTGCCAGCTCAGCGGACAGCTCCGAGCAGTACTTC
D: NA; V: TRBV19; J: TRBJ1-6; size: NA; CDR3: CASSDSSYNSPLHF; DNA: TGTGCCAGTAGCGACAGCTCCTATAATTCACCCCTCCACTTT
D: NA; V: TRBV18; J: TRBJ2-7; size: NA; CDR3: CASSPPGVPYEQYF; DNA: TGTGCCAGCTCACCCCCAGGGGTTCCCTACGAGCAGTACTTC
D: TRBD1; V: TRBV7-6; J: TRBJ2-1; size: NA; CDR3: CASSLTGTGLYNEQFF; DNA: TGTGCCAGCAGCCTAACCGGGACAGGGTTATACAATGAGCAGTTCTTC
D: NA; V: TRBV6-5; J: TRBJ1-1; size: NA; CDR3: CASSYATGKPGEAFF; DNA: TGTGCCAGCAGTTACGCTACAGGGAAGCCCGGTGAAGCTTTCTTT
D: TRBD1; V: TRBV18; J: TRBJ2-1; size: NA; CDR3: CASSPFRGRSYNEQFF; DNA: TGTGCCAGCTCACCATTCAGGGGGCGCTCCTACAATGAGCAGTTCTTC
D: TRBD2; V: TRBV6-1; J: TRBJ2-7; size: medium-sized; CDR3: CASSEAPSGDSYEQYF; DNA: TGTGCCAGCAGTGAAGCTCCTAGCGGGGACTCCTACGAGCAGTACTTC
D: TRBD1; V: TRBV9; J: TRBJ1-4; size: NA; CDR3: CASSFQQGTNEKLFF; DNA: TGTGCCAGCAGCTTCCAACAGGGGACTAATGAAAAACTGTTTTTT
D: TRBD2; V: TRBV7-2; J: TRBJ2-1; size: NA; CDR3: CASRRLAGGTEQFF; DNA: TGTGCCAGCAGGAGACTAGCGGGGGGGACTGAGCAGTTCTTC
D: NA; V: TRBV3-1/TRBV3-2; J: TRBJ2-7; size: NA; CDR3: CASSARGSGRYEQYF; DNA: TGTGCCAGCAGCGCCCGGGGTAGCGGACGCTACGAGCAGTACTTC
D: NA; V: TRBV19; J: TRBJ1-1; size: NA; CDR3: CASRALQGITEAFF; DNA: TGTGCCAGTAGGGCCTTGCAGGGTATCACTGAAGCTTTCTTT
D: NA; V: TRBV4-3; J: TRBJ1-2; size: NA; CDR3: CASSQSAGNYGYTF; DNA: TGCGCCAGCAGCCAGAGTGCGGGTAACTATGGCTACACCTTC
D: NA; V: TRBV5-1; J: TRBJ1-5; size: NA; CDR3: CASSWEGGTQPQHF; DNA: TGCGCCAGCAGCTGGGAGGGAGGTACTCAGCCCCAGCATTTT
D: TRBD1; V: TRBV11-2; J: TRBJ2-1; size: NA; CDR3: CASRSGQGGYNEQFF; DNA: TGTGCCAGCAGGTCGGGACAGGGCGGGTACAATGAGCAGTTCTTC
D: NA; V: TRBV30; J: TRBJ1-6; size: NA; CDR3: CAWSADIVKSPLHF; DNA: TGTGCCTGGAGTGCGGACATAGTAAAGTCACCCCTCCACTTT
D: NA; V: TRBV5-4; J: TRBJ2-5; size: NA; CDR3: CASSFGQLQETQYF; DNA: TGTGCCAGCAGCTTTGGGCAGTTACAAGAGACCCAGTACTTC
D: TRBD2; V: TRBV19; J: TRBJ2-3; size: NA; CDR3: CASSSLAGYTDTQYF; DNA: TGTGCCAGTAGTAGCCTAGCGGGATACACAGATACGCAGTATTTT
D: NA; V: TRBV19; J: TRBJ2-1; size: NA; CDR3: CASSINPDSYNEQFF; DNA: TGTGCCAGTAGTATCAATCCAGACAGTTACAATGAGCAGTTCTTC
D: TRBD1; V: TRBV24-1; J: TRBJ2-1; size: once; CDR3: CATSDPPGQGNNEQFF; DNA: TGTGCCACCAGTGATCCCCCGGGACAGGGCAACAATGAGCAGTTCTTC
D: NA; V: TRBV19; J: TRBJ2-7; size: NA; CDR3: CASSVGLSSYEQYF; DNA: TGTGCCAGTAGTGTGGGACTCTCGTCCTACGAGCAGTACTTC
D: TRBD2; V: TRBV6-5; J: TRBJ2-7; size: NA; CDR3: CASSYLRAGGSYEQYF; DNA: TGTGCCAGCAGTTACCTGAGGGCGGGGGGATCCTACGAGCAGTACTTC
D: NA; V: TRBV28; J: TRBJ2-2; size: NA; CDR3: CASRPGQSTGELFF; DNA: TGTGCCAGCAGGCCCGGACAGTCCACCGGGGAGCTGTTTTTT
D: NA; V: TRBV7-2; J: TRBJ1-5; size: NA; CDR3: CASSTGHSNQPQHF; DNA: TGTGCCAGCAGCACAGGGCATAGCAATCAGCCCCAGCATTTT
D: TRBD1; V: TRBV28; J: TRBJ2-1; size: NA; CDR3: CASSSPGTGSYNEQFF; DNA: TGTGCCAGCAGTTCCCCCGGGACAGGCTCCTACAATGAGCAGTTCTTC
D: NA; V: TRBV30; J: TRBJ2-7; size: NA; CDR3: CAWSIHRAYEQYF; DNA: TGTGCCTGGAGTATTCACAGAGCCTACGAGCAGTACTTC
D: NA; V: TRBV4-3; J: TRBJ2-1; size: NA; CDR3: CASSQSGDNEQFF; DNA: TGCGCCAGCAGCCAGTCGGGGGACAATGAGCAGTTCTTC
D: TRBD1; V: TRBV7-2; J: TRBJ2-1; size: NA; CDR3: CASSLEGTGVHEQFF; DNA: TGTGCCAGCAGCTTAGAAGGGACAGGGGTGCATGAGCAGTTCTTC
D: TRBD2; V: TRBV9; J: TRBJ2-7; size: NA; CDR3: CASSIFPGTSGRPPYEQYF; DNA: TGTGCCAGCTCCATCTTTCCCGGGACTAGCGGGAGGCCCCCCTACGAGCAGTACTTC
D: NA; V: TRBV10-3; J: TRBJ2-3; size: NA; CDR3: CAITPGHLLTDTQYF; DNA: TGTGCCATCACTCCCGGACATTTGCTCACAGATACGCAGTATTTT
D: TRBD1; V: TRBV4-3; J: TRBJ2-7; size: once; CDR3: CASSQDWTGVSYEQYF; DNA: TGCGCCAGCAGCCAAGATTGGACAGGGGTAAGCTACGAGCAGTACTTC
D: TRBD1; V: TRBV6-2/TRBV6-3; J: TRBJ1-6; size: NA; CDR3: CASSYKNRGNSPLHF; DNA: TGTGCCAGCAGTTATAAGAACAGGGGGAATTCACCCCTCCACTTT
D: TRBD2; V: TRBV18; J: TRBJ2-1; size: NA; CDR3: CASSPSTSGVYNEQFF; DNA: TGTGCCAGCTCACCCTCAACTAGCGGGGTCTACAATGAGCAGTTCTTC
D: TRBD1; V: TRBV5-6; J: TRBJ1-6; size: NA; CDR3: CASRTGTGNSPLHF; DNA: TGTGCCAGCAGGACCGGGACAGGGAACTCACCCCTCCACTTT
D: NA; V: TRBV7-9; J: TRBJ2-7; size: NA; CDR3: CASSRRDPQDEQYF; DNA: TGTGCCAGCAGCCGCCGGGATCCGCAAGACGAGCAGTACTTC
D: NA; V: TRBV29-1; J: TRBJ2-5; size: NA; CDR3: CSGRAGETQYF; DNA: TGCAGCGGCCGGGCGGGAGAGACCCAGTACTTC
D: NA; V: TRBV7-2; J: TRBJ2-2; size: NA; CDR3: CASSLGQVNTGELFF; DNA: TGTGCCAGCAGCTTGGGCCAGGTTAACACCGGGGAGCTGTTTTTT